This TCR beta chain comes out of a study of response to subunit inactivated influenza vaccine. The study, taken as a whole, reports: Researchers suggested that each seasonal influenza vaccination recruits few new T cells.

To note about this clonotype: Its cognate antigen is unknown.

TCRdb independently ran MiXCR on the RT-PCR reads; one entry per CDR3 protein. The sample contains approximately 500,000 distinct CDR3 sequences, less than 15% of which appear only once. This TCR came from a man aged 45-65 years who received an inactivated influenza vaccine. Sequenced material: PBMCs from blood, taken less than 13 days after vaccination.

DNA of the CDR3: TGTGCCACTGGAACTAGCACTGACACCGGGGAGCTGTTTTTT. This translates into CATGTSTDTGELFF. This chain joins TRBV10-3 and TRBJ2-2; tentatively, D is TRBD2 (6 bases). The CDR3 extends over 14 amino acids. The V end lost 10 bases, the J end lost 3 bases, and 15 bases lay between the germline ends. CDR1 ENHRY and CDR2 SYGVKD come from the germline V gene.